The present entry profiles one TCR beta chain with its context. Its antigen is still unknown. This record belongs to a study of T cell responses to AZD1222 COVID-19 vaccine. Overall study findings and caveats: Regions 160-218 and 743-854 dominated among vaccine-associated CD4 TCRs spanning spike. At baseline, just five to seven AZD1222 recipients tested seropositive.

V dropped 10 bases and J dropped 4 bases, with 11 bases sitting between them. Germline assignment: CDR1 SGHVS and CDR2 FNYEAQ. This CDR3 comprises 13 residues. Profiled with immunoSEQ multiplex PCR; TCRdb holds only in-frame clones, not every one. The table includes approximately 130,000 clones, 89% detected once. This sample comprised peripheral blood, obtained 28 days after the second AZD1222 dose. This chain links TRBV7-6 with TRBJ1-6, with a tentative D call TRBD1 (5 bases). This clonotype was obtained from an adult who received the AZD1222 COVID-19 vaccine. CDR3 loop: CATRDGYNSPLHF. The DNA for the CDR3 is TGTGCCACCCGGGACGGTTATAATTCACCCCTCCACTTT.